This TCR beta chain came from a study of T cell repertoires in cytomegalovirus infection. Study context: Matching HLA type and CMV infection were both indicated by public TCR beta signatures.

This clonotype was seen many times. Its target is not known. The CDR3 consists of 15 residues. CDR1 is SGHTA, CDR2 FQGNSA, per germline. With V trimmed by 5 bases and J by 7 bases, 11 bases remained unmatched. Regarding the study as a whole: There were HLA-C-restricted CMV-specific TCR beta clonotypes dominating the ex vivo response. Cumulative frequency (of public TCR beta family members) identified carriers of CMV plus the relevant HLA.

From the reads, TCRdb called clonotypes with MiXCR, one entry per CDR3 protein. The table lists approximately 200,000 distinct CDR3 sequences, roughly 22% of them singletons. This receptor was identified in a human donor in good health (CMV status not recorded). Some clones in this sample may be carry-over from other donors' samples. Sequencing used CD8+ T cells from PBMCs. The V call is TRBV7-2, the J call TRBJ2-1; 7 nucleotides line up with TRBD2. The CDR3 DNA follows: TGTGCCAGCAGCCCGCGGGACTACCCTAATAATGAGCAGTTCTTC. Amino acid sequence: CASSPRDYPNNEQFF.